Given below is one TCR beta chain in context. The antigen remains unidentified. The entry originates in a study of cytomegalovirus exposure and HLA in healthy donors. About the research overall: In terms of ancestry, the Caucasian-associated cluster contained roughly four fifths of the roughly 360 genotyped donors.

The CDR3 has 13 amino acids. Germline trimming cut 5 bases from V and 6 bases from J; bases unmatched to any gene: 3. Per germline, CDR1 SQVTM and CDR2 ANQGSEA. The primer mix had 60 Vbeta and 13 Jbeta primers. Sequencing used immunoSEQ multiplex PCR; TCRdb keeps in-frame clones, though not all of them. The sample records about 140,000 clones, 75% to 90% being singletons. Study results and limitations: Productive status was seen about 90% or about 30% of the time for most TCR beta V segments in an earlier analysis. Follow-up analysis found HLA locus-dependent TCR association rates, highest for DRB1 and lowest for HLA-C.

V and J are TRBV29-1 and TRBJ2-1; 11 bases are shared with TRBD2. Input material: PBMCs. The receptor's source is a female donor in good health and CMV-seronegative. The CDR3 loop is CSVIAGGRNEQFF. The CDR3 DNA sequence: TGCAGCGTTATAGCGGGAGGGCGCAATGAGCAGTTCTTC.